The source of this T cell receptor (beta chain) is a study of cytomegalovirus exposure and HLA in healthy donors. Turning to the study itself: Early release data held 85 million to 95 million unique TCRs from HLA-typed donors.

The CDR3 covers 14 residues. With V trimmed by 5 bases and J by 7 bases, 6 bases remained unmatched. The germline gives CDR1 SNHLY, CDR2 FYNNEI. The PCR used 60 Vbeta and 13 Jbeta primers. Profiled with immunoSEQ multiplex PCR; TCRdb holds only in-frame clones, not every one. The sample has fewer than 110,000 clones, around three quarters seen once. Specimen: PBMCs. The sequence was collected from a man in his thirties or forties in good health and CMV-seronegative. This chain joins TRBV2 and TRBJ2-7, with 12 bases that match TRBD1. The CDR3 loop is CASSPGQGAEEQYF. CDR3 nucleotides: TGTGCCAGCAGTCCGGGACAGGGGGCTGAAGAGCAGTACTTC.